Given below is one T cell receptor beta chain in context. It lacks a known antigen. Per-nucleotide qualities are absent, and no much larger clonotype sits a single base away. These data belong to a study of response to subunit inactivated influenza vaccine listed by TCRdb under 2018. Background on the whole study: To follow how T cells responded to a trivalent subunit inactivated influenza vaccine, the researchers relied on deep quantitative profiling of the T cell receptor repertoire. Paper-wide results and their limitations: The authors proposed that each seasonal influenza vaccination may bring in only a limited number of new T cells.

The library was generated by RT-PCR. Instrument on record: Illumina HiSeq 2500. TCRdb ran its own pipeline on the public reads, namely fastp trimming at Q25 and MiXCR clone calling, and kept in-frame beta chains. Each CDR3 protein appears once, grouped with its most common genes and DNA. Counted in this sample were more than 600,000 distinct CDR3 sequences; under 20% of them appeared once. 11% of the sample comes from the top ten. Measured from the cysteine to the phenylalanine, the CDR3 is 14 residues long. Only the CDR3 DNA stays, 42 bases, in frame from base 1. Reading the germline V gene (reference sequence) gives CDR1 DFQATT and CDR2 SNEGSKA. Compared with germline, V lacks 6 bases and J lacks 8 bases; bases without a gene match: 12.

The receptor comes from a man aged 50 to 60 who received an inactivated influenza vaccine. Donor details come from another sample of the same person, matched by shared clones. The starting material was PBMCs from blood, obtained approximately 5 days after vaccination. The chain couples TRBV20-1 to TRBJ1-5, with 8 bases aligning to TRBD1. In nucleotide form, the sequence is TGCAGTGCCCACCGGCAGGACAGGGAGGAGCCCCAGCATTTT. Translated, this is CSAHRQDREEPQHF.